The following is a TCR beta chain sequence with its context. The antigen it binds to is not known. No per-base quality is available; no much larger clone lies one base away. This sample stems from a study of T cells after somatic rescue of genetic block (TCRdb year 2020). In the study overall: The study assessed how robust, over the long term, a T-cell system was when the system had developed through somatic rescue of a genetic block in T-cell development.

Library preparation employed the immunoSEQ multiplex PCR assay. TCRdb retrieved this table from immuneACCESS and kept in-frame rearrangements only. Not all clones are present; in checked studies, unresolved V genes account for under half, and no reason is known for the remainder. This sample has about 15,000 clones in its table, and more than 70% of those were observed once. Around 26% of the sample is in the top ten clones. Sequencing was performed on peripheral blood mononuclear cells (PBMCs). The sequence came from a man between 18 and 29 years old.

The CDR3 corresponds to CASSVDGTGELFF. At the DNA level, the sequence is TGTGCCAGCAGCGTAGACGGCACCGGGGAGCTGTTTTTT. The rearrangement combines TRBV9 with TRBJ2-2, with the D gene not clear enough to name. V and J are truncated by 0 bases and 4 bases respectively, leaving an intervening sequence of 4 bases. Based on the germline V gene, the CDR1 and CDR2 sequences are SGDLS and YYNGEE. CDR3 length: 13 amino acids, cysteine to phenylalanine. Only the CDR3 part of the read is kept: 39 bases, read in frame from the first base.